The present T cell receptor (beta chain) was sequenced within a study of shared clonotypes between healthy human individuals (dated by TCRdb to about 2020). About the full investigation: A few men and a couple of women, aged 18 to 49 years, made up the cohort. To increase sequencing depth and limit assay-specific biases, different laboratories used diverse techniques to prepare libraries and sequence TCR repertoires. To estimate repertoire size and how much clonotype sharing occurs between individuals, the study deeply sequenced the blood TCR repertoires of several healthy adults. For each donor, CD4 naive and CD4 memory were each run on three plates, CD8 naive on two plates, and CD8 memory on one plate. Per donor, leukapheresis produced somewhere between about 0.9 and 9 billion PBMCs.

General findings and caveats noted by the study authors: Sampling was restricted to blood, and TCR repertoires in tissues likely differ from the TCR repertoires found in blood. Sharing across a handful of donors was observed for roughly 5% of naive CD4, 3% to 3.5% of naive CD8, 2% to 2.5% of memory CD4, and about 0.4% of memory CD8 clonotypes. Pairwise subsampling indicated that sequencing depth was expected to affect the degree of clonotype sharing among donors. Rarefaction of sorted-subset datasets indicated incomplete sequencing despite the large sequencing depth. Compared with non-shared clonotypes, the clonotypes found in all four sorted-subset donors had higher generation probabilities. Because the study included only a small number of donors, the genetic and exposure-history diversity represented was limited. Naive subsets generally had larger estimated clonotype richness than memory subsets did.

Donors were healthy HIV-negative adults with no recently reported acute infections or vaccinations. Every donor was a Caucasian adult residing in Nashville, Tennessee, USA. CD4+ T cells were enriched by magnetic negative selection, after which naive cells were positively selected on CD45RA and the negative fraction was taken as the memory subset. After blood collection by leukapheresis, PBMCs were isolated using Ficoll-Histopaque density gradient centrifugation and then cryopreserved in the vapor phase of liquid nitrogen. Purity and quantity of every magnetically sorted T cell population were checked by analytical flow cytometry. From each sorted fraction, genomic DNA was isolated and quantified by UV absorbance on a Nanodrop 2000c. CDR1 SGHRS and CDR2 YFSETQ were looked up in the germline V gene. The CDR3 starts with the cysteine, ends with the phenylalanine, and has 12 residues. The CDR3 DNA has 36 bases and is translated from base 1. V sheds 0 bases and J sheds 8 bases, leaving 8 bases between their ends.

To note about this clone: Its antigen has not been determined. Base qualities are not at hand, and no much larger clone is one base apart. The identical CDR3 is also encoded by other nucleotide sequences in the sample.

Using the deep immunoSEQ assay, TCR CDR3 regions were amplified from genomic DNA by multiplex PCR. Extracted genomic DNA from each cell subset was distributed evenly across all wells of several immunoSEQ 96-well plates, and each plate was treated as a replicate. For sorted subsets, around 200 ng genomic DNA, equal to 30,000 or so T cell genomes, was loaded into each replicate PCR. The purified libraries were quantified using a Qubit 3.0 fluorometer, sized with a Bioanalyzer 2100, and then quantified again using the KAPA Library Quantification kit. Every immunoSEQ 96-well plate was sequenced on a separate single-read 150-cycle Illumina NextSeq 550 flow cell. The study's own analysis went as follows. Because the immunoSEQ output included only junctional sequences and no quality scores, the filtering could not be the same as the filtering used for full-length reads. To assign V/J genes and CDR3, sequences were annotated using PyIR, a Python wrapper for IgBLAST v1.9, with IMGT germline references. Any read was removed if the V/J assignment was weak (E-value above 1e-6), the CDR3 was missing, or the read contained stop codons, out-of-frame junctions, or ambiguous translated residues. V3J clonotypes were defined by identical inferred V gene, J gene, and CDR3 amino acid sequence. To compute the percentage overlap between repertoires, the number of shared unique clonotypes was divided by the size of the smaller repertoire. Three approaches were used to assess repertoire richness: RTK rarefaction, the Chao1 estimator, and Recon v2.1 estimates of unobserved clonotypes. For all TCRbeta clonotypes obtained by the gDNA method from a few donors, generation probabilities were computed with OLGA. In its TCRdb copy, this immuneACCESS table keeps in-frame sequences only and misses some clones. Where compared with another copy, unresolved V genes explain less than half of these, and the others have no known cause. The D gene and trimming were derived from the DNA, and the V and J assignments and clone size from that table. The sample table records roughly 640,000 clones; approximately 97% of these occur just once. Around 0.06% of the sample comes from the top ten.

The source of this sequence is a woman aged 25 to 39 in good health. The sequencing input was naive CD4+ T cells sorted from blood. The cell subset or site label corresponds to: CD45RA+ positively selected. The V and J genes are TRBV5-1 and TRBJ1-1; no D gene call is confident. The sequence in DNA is TGCGCCAGCAGCTTGGAGGGTTCAGAAGCTTTCTTT. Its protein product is CASSLEGSEAFF.